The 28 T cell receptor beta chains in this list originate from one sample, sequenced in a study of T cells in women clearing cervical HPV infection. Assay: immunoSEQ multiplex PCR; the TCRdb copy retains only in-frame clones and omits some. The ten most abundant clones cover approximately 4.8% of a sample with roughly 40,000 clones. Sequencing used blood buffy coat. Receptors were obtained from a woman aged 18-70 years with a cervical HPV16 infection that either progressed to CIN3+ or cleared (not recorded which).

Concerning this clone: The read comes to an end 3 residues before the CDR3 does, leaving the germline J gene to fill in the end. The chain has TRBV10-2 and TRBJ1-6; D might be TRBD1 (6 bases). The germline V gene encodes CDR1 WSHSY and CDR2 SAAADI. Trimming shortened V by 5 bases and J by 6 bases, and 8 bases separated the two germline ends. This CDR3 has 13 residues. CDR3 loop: CASSQGGNSPLHF. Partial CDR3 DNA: TGCGCCAGCAGTCAAGGGGGTAATTCACCC.

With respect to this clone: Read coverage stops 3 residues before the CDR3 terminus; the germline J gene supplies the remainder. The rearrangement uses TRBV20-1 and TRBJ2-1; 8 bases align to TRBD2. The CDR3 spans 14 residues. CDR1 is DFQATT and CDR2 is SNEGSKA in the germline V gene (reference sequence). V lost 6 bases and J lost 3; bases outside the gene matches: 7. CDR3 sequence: CSAPPGGIYNEQFF. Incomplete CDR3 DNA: TGCAGTGCCCCCCCGGGGGGGATCTACAATGAG.

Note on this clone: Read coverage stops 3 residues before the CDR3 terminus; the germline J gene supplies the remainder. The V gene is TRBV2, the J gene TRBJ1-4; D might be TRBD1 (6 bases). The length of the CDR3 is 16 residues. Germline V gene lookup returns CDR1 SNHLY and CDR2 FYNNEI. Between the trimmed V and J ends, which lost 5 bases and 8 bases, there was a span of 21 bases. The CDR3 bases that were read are TGTGCCAGCAGTCGTGAATTGACAGGATATAGCGAAAAA. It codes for CASSRELTGYSEK. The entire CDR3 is CASSRELTGYSEKLFF.

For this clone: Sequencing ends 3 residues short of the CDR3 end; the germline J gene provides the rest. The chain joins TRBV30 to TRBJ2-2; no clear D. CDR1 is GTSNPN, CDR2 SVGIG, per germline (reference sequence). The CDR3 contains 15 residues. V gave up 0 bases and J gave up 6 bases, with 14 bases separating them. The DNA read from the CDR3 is TGTGCCTGGAGTGTTAACAGCCCCGGCGCCGGGGAG. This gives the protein CAWSVNSPGAGE. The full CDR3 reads CAWSVNSPGAGELFF.

The CDR3 protein is CASSPLQGALRKNEQFF. CDR3 bases read: TGTGCCAGCAGTCCCCTACAGGGGGCCCTGAGGAAGAATGAG. The J gene is TRBJ2-1, the V gene TRBV2; TRBD1 matches 9 bases. Coverage ceases 3 residues before the CDR3 finishes, and the germline J gene fills in the end. With 5 bases clipped from V and 7 bases from J, the junction kept 15 bases outside the gene matches. Germline values: CDR1 SNHLY, CDR2 FYNNEI. The CDR3 consists of 17 residues.

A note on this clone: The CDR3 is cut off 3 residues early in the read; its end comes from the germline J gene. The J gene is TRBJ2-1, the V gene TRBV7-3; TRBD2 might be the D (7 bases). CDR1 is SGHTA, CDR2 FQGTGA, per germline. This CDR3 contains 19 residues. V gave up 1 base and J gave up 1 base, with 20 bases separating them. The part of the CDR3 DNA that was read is TGTGCCAGCAGCTTAAGGGCGGGGGCGGGGAGCAGGTCCTACAATGAG. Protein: CASSLRAGAGSRSYNE. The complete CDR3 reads CASSLRAGAGSRSYNEQFF.

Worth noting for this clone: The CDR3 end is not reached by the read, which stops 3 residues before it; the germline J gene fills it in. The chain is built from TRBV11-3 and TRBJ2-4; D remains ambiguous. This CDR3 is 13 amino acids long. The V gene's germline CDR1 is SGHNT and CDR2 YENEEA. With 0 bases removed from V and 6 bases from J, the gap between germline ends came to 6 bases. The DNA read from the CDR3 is TGTGCCAGCAGCTTAGATCAAGCAAACATT. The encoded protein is CASSLDQANI. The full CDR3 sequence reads CASSLDQANIQYF.

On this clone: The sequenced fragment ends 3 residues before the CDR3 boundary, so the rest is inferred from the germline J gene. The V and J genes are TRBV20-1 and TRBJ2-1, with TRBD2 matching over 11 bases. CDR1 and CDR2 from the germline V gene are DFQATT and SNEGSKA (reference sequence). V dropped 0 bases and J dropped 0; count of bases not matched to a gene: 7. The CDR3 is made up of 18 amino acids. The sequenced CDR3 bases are TGCAGTGCTAGAGATGGGCTAGCGGGGGGCCTCTCCTACAATGAG. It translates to CSARDGLAGGLSYNE. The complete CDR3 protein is CSARDGLAGGLSYNEQFF.

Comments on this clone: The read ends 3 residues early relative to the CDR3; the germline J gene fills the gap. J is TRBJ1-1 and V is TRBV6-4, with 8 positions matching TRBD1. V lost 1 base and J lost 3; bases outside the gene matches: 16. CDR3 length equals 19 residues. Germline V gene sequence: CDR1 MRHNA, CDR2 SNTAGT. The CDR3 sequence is CASSDFENSGGAWDTEAFF. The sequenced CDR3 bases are TGTGCCAGCAGTGACTTCGAAAATTCAGGGGGCGCGTGGGACACTGAA.

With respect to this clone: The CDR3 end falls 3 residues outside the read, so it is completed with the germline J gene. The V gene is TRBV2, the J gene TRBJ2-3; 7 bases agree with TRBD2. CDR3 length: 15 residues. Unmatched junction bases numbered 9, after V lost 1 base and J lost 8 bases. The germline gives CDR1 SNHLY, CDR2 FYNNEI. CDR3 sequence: CASSEEAGARGTQYF. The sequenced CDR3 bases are TGTGCCAGCAGTGAAGAGGCGGGAGCACGAGGTACG. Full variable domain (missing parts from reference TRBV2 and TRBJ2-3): EPEVTQTPSHQVTQMGQEVILRCVPISNHLYFYWYRQILGQKVEFLVSFYNNEISEKSEIFDDQFSVERPDGSNFTLKIRSTKLEDSAMYFCASSEEAGARGTQYFGPGTRLTVL.

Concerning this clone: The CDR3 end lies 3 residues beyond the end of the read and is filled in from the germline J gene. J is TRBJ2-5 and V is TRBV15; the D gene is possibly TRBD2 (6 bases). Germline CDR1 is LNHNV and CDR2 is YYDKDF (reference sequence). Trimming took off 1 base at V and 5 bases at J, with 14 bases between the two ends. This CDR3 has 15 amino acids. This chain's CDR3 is CATSRGGEFQETQYF. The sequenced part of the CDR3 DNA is TGTGCCACCAGCAGAGGGGGGGAATTCCAGGAGACC.

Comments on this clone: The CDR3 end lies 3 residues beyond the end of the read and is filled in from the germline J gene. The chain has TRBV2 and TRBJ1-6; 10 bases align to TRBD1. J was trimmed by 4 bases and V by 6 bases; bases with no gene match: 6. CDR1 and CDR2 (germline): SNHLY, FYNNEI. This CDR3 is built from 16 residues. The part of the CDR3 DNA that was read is TGTGCCAGCAGCCCGACAGGGGGCCTGTATAATTCACCC. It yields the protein CASSPTGGLYNSP. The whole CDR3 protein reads CASSPTGGLYNSPLHF.

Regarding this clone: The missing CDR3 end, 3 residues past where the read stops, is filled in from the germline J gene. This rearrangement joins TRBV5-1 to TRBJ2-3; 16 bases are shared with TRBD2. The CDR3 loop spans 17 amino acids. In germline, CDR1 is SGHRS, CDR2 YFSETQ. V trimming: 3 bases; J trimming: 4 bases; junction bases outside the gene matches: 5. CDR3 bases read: TGCGCCAGCAGCTCGGGGACTAGCGGGGGGGCCCCAGATACG. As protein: CASSSGTSGGAPDT. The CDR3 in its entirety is CASSSGTSGGAPDTQYF.

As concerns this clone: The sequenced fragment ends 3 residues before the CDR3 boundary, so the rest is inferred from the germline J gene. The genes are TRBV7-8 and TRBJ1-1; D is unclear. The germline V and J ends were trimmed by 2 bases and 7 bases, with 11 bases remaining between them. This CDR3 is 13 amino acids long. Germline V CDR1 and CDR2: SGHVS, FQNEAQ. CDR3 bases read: TGTGCCAGCAGCTTAAGGTCAGGTGGTGAA. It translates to CASSLRSGGE. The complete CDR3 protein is CASSLRSGGEAFF.

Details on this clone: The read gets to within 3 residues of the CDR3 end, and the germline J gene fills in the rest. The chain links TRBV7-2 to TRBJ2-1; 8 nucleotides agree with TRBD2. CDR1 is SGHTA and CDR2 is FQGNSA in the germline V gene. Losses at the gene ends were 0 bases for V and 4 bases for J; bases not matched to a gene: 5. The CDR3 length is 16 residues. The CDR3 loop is CASSLAGGAQYNEQFF. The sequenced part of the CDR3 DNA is TGTGCCAGCAGCTTAGCCGGGGGGGCCCAGTACAATGAG.

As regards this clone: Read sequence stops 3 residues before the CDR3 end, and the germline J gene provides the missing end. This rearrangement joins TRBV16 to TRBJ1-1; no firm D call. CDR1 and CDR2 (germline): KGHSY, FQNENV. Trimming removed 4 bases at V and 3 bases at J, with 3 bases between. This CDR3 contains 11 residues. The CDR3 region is CASSPYTEAFF. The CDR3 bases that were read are TGTGCCAGCAGCCCATACACTGAA.

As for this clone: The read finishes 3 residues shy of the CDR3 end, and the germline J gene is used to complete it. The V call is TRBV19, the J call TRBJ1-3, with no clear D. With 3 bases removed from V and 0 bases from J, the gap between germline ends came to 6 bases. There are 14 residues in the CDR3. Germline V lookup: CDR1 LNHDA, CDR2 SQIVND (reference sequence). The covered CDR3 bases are TGTGCCAGTAGTATGGTAGTCTCTGGAAACACC. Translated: CASSMVVSGNT. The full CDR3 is CASSMVVSGNTIYF.

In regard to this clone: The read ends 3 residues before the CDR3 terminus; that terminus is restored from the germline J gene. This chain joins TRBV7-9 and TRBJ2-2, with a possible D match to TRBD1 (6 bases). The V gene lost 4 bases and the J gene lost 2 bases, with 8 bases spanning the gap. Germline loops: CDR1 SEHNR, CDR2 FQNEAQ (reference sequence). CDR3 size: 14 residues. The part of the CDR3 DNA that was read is TGTGCCAGCAGCTCGACAGGAAACACCGGGGAG. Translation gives CASSSTGNTGE. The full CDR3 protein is CASSSTGNTGELFF. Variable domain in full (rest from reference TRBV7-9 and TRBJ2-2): DTGVSQNPRHKITKRGQNVTFRCDPISEHNRLYWYRQTLGQGPEFLTYFQNEAQLEKSRLLSDRFSAERPKGSFSTLEIQRTEQGDSAMYLCASSSTGNTGELFFGEGSRLTVL.

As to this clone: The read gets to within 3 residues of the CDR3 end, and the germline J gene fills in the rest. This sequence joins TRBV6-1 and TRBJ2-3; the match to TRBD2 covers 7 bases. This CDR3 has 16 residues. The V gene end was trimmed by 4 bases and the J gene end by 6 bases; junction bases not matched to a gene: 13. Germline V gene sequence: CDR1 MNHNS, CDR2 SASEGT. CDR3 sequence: CASSGRVAGQADTQYF. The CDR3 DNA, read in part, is TGTGCCAGCAGTGGGAGGGTAGCGGGCCAGGCGGATACG.

CDR3 amino acids: CASSLPRDRVPSYEQYF. The part of the CDR3 DNA that was read is TGCGCCAGCAGCCTCCCCCGGGACAGGGTTCCATCCTACGAG. This chain uses TRBV4-1 with TRBJ2-7; the match to TRBD1 covers 9 bases. The read stops 3 residues short of the end of the CDR3; the missing end is completed from the germline J gene. Germline V gives CDR1 MGHRA, CDR2 YSYEKL. The CDR3 extends over 17 amino acids. Trimming at V came to 4 bases and at J to 1 base, leaving 11 bases not matched to a gene.

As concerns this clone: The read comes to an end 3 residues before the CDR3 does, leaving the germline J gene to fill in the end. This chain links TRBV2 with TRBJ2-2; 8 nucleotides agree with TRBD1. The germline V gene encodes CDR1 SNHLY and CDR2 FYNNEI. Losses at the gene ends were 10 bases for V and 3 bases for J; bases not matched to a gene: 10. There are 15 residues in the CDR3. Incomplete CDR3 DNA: TGTGCCATCCCTGGGACAGGAAAGCACACCGGGGAG. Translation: CAIPGTGKHTGE. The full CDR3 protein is CAIPGTGKHTGELFF.

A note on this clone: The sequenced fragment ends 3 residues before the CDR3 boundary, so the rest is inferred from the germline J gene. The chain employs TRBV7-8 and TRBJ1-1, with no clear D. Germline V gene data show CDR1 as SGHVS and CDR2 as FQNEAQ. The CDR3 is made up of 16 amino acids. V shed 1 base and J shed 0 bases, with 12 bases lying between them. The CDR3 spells CASSLERRTMNTEAFF. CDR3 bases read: TGTGCCAGCAGCTTAGAGCGGAGGACCATGAACACTGAA.

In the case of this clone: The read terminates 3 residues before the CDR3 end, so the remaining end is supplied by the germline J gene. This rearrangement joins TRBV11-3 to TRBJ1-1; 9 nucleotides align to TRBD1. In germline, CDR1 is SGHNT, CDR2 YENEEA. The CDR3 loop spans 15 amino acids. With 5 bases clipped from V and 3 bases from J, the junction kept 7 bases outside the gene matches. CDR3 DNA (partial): TGTGCCAGCAGCATGGGACAGGGTAAGGACACTGAA. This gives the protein CASSMGQGKDTE. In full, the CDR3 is CASSMGQGKDTEAFF.

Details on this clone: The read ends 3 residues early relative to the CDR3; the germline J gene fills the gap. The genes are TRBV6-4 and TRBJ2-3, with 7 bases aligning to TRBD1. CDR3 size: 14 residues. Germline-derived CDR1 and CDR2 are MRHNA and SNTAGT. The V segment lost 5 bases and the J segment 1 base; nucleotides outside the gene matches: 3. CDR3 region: CASSLTGGTDTQYF. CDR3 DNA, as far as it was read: TGTGCCAGCAGTCTAACAGGGGGCACAGATACG.

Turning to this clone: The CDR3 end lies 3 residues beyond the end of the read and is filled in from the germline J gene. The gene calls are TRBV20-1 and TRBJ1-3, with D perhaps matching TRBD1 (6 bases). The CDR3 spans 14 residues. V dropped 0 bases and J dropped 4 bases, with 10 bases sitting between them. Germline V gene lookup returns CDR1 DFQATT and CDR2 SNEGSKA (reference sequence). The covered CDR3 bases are TGCAGTGCTAGAGATCCCACAGGGGGAAACACC. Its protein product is CSARDPTGGNT. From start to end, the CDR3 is CSARDPTGGNTIYF.

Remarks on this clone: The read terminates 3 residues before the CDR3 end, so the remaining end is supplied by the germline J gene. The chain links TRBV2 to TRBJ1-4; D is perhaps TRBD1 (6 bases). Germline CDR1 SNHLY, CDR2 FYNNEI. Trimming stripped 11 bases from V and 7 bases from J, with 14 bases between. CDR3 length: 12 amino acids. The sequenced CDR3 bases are TGTGCCGGGGGGGCGACATTTGAAAAA. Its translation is CAGGATFEK. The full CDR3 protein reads CAGGATFEKLFF.

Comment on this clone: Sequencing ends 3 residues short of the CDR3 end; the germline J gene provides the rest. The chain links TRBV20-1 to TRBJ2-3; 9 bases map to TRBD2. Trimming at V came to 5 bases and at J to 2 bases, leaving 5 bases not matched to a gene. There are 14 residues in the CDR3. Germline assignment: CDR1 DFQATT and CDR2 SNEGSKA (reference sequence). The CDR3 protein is CSAPLAGVTDTQYF. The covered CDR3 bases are TGCAGTGCTCCCTTAGCGGGGGTCACAGATACG.

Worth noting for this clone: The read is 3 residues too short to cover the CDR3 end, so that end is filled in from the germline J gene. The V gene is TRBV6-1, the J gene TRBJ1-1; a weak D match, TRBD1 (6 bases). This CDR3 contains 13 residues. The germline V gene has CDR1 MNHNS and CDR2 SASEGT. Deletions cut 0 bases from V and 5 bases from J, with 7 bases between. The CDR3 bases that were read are TGTGCCAGCAGTGAAGCAGGGGGAACTGAA. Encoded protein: CASSEAGGTE. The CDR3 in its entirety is CASSEAGGTEAFF.